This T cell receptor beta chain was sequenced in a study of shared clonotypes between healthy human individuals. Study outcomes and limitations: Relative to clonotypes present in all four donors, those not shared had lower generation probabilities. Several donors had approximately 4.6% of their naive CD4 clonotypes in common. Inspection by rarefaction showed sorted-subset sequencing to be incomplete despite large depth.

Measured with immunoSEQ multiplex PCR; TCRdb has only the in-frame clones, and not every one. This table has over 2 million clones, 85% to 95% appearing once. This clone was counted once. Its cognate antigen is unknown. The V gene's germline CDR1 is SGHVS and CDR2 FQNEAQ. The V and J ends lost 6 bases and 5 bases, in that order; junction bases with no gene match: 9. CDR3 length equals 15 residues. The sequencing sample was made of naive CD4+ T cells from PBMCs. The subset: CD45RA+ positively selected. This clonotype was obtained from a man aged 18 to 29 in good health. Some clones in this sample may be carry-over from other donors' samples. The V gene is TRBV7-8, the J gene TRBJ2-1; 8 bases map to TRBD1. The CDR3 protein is CASSRQGTFNNEQFF. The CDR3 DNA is TGTGCCAGCAGTCGACAGGGGACCTTTAACAATGAGCAGTTCTTC.